This T cell receptor beta chain was sequenced in a study of T cell responses to AZD1222 COVID-19 vaccine. Overall study context: Second-dose intervals of approximately 4 or approximately 12 weeks were pooled. General observations from the study: The donors showed a predominance of white British ancestry and of females, with possible underestimation of clonal diversity. Reportedly, nearly half the spike-specific TCRs target unmutated variant regions. When two AZD1222 doses had been given, Spike-specific TCR breadth and depth rose.

Remarks on this clone: Its antigen remains unidentified.

The CDR3 spans 16 residues. Germline assignment: CDR1 KGHSH and CDR2 LQKENI. Deletions cut 6 bases from V and 2 bases from J, with 19 bases between. Assay: immunoSEQ multiplex PCR; the TCRdb copy retains only in-frame clones and omits some. Altogether tens of thousands of clones are present, nearly 90% being singletons, with the ten largest covering over 7.5%. The clonotype originates from an adult in good health. The source was peripheral blood, collected on day 0 of AZD1222 vaccination. The chain has TRBV18 and TRBJ1-2; D unresolved. CDR3 DNA sequence: TGTGCCAGCTCCCCGCAGCCGGCCGAGAAGAACTATGGCTACACCTTC. Protein sequence: CASSPQPAEKNYGYTF.